This T cell receptor (beta chain) appears in the sequencing data of a study of response to subunit inactivated influenza vaccine. The CDR3 loop spans 12 amino acids. V was shortened by 6 bases and J by 7 bases, with 12 bases between the two germline ends. Study-wide results and limits: That few new T cells are recruited by each seasonal influenza vaccination was the authors' suggestion.

TCRdb independently ran MiXCR on the RT-PCR reads; one entry per CDR3 protein. The sample lists 400,000 to 650,000 distinct CDR3 sequences, less than 7.5% seen once, with 10% to 15% in the top ten. This clonotype was seen a few times. Its matching antigen is unknown. The genes are TRBV12-3 or TRBV12-4 and TRBJ2-5; tentative D call: TRBD2 (5 bases). This receptor was taken from a man aged 50 to 75 who received an inactivated influenza vaccine. The starting material was PBMCs from blood, obtained about 24 months after vaccination. CDR3 loop: CASSPGDRTQYF. CDR3 bases: TGTGCCAGCAGCCCCGGGGATCGGACCCAGTACTTC.